These 21 T cell receptor beta chains were all obtained from the same sample, sequenced in a study of T cell clones after liver transplantation (dated by TCRdb to the late 2010s). Library preparation employed the immunoSEQ multiplex PCR assay. Held by TCRdb, this immuneACCESS table contains in-frame sequences only and omits some clones. Under half of the omission traces to an unresolved V gene where checked; the cause of the rest is unknown. This sample holds about 15,000 clones; approximately 91% were observed only once. The ten largest clones take up just under 50% of the sample. Reading the label with the study, this specimen's time point is: pre-transplant. Sequenced material: CD8+ T cells from blood, taken before liver transplant. The origin of the receptors is a human donor who received a liver transplant.

This chain connects TRBV5-4 to TRBJ1-3; a possible D gene is TRBD1 (6 bases). Per germline, CDR1 SGHNT and CDR2 YYREEE (reference sequence). This CDR3 region has 16 residues. Between the trimmed V and J ends, which lost 4 bases and 0 bases, there was a span of 14 bases. CDR3: CASSVDRIFSGNTIYF. CDR3 nucleotides: TGTGCCAGCAGCGTGGACAGAATTTTCTCTGGAAACACCATATATTTT. The full variable domain, completed using reference TRBV5-4 and TRBJ1-3, is ETGVTQSPTHLIKTRGQQVTLRCSSQSGHNTVSWYQQALGQGPQFIFQYYREEENGRGNFPPRFSGLQFPNYSSELNVNALELDDSALYLCASSVDRIFSGNTIYFGEGSWLTVV.

The J gene is TRBJ1-2, the V gene TRBV30; D is ambiguous. There are 12 residues in the CDR3. Germline lookup yields CDR1 GTSNPN and CDR2 SVGIG (reference sequence). V was cut by 7 bases and J by 0 bases, with 9 bases left in between. This chain's CDR3 is CASRGSNYGYTF. In DNA form, the CDR3 reads TGTGCCTCCCGAGGGTCTAACTATGGCTACACCTTC.

The chain has TRBV20-1 and TRBJ2-3; no clear D. CDR3 size: 11 residues. The V end was cut by 5 bases, the J end by 0 bases, with 3 bases between. Germline V CDR1 and CDR2: DFQATT, SNEGSKA (reference sequence). The CDR3 DNA reads TGCAGTGCTCGTAGCACAGATACGCAGTATTTT. This encodes CSARSTDTQYF.

The J gene is TRBJ2-2, the V gene TRBV5-3; no clear D. TRBV5-3 is classed as an ORF, of uncertain function. The CDR3 runs 12 residues. The ends were cut back, 4 bases at V and 5 bases at J, with 6 bases in the middle. CDR3 in amino acids: CARSPFTGELFF. In DNA, the CDR3 is TGTGCCAGAAGCCCTTTTACCGGGGAGCTGTTTTTT.

This clone was found once. The J gene is TRBJ1-1, the V gene TRBV21-1. TRBV21-1 is a pseudogene locus. This CDR3 is 17 amino acids long. The DNA of the CDR3 is TGTGCCAGCAGCAAAGCGCTAGGTGGGATTATGAACACTGAAGCTTTCTTT. Translation: CASSKALGGIMNTEAFF.

The chain is built from TRBV19 and TRBJ1-1, with D perhaps matching TRBD1 (5 bases). The CDR3 extends over 15 amino acids. CDR1 and CDR2 (germline): LNHDA, SQIVND (reference sequence). Trimming shortened V by 1 base and J by 0 bases, and 9 bases separated the two germline ends. The CDR3 DNA follows: TGTGCCAGTAGTATAGGTTGGGGGGTGAACACTGAAGCTTTCTTT. Translating gives CASSIGWGVNTEAFF.

This clone was found once. The chain joins TRBV6-4 to TRBJ2-7, with D possibly matching TRBD2 (6 bases). The germline V and J ends were trimmed by 0 bases and 6 bases, with 12 bases remaining between them. The CDR3 runs to 14 residues. Germline CDR1 is MRHNA and CDR2 is SNTAGT. The chain's CDR3 is CASSDSAGNCEQYF. CDR3 bases: TGTGCCAGCAGTGACTCGGCGGGGAACTGCGAGCAGTACTTC.

The rearrangement links TRBV27 to TRBJ2-6; 9 nucleotides align to TRBD1. V lost 2 bases and J lost 2; bases outside the gene matches: 1. CDR1 is MNHEY and CDR2 is SMNVEV in the germline V gene (reference sequence). The length of the CDR3 is 16 residues. Written as DNA, the CDR3 is TGTGCCAGCAGTTTAGGGACAGGGACTGGGGCCAACGTCCTGACTTTC. This gives the protein CASSLGTGTGANVLTF.

By frequency in the sample, this clone is large. This sequence joins TRBV25-1 and TRBJ2-1; D gene uncertain. CDR1 and CDR2 (germline): MGHDK, SYGVNS. The CDR3 runs 15 residues. V lost 2 bases, J lost 1 base, and 9 bases lay in between. The CDR3 reads CASSEIIRSYNEQFF. The CDR3 bases are TGTGCCAGCAGTGAAATAATCAGGTCCTACAATGAGCAGTTCTTC.

The V call is TRBV6-1, the J call TRBJ1-1; tentatively, D is TRBD1 (5 bases). This CDR3 is built from 13 residues. The V gene lost 6 bases and the J gene lost 4 bases, with 12 bases spanning the gap. Germline V CDR1 and CDR2: MNHNS, SASEGT. This CDR3 is CASSSRGGTEAFF. DNA for the CDR3: TGTGCCAGCAGCTCCCGGGGGGGCACTGAAGCTTTCTTT.

This clone was seen only a few times. V and J are TRBV19 and TRBJ1-5, with D possibly matching TRBD1 (6 bases). Germline V gives CDR1 LNHDA, CDR2 SQIVND (reference sequence). The V gene lost 7 bases and the J gene lost 9 bases, with 19 bases spanning the gap. The CDR3 loop spans 14 amino acids. The CDR3 loop is CASMGRGRIGPQHF. CDR3 nucleotide sequence: TGTGCCAGTATGGGCAGGGGCCGTATAGGGCCCCAGCATTTT.

This chain connects TRBV28 to TRBJ1-1, with a possible D match to TRBD1 (5 bases). Germline V gene sequence: CDR1 MDHEN, CDR2 SYDVKM. The CDR3 has 14 amino acids. Trimming took off 6 bases at V and 3 bases at J, with 14 bases between the two ends. The CDR3 here is CASRGMRGHTEAFF. The CDR3 bases are TGTGCCAGCAGGGGAATGAGGGGACACACTGAAGCTTTCTTT.

The chain couples TRBV28 to TRBJ2-6; D may correspond to TRBD1 or TRBD2 (6 bases each). The CDR3 consists of 16 residues. Trimming removed 5 bases at V and 0 bases at J, with 11 bases between. Per germline, CDR1 MDHEN and CDR2 SYDVKM. CDR3 residues: CASSPGANSGANVLTF. CDR3 in DNA: TGTGCCAGCAGTCCGGGGGCTAACTCTGGGGCCAACGTCCTGACTTTC. Filled out from reference TRBV28 and TRBJ2-6, the complete variable domain reads DVKVTQSSRYLVKRTGEKVFLECVQDMDHENMFWYRQDPGLGLRLIYFSYDVKMKEKGDIPEGYSVSREKKERFSLILESASTNQTSMYLCASSPGANSGANVLTFGAGSRLTVL.

The rearrangement joins TRBV9 to TRBJ1-1; D not resolved. CDR3 size: 13 residues. Germline values: CDR1 SGDLS, CDR2 YYNGEE. Trimming pared 0 bases from V and 1 base from J, leaving 4 bases between. The CDR3 protein is CASSVVRNTEAFF. In DNA, the CDR3 is TGTGCCAGCAGCGTAGTTCGGAACACTGAAGCTTTCTTT.

The V call is TRBV27, the J call TRBJ2-7; no clear D gene. Trimming removed 8 bases from V and 0 bases from J, with 20 bases in between. From germline, CDR1 is MNHEY and CDR2 SMNVEV (reference sequence). The CDR3 covers 16 residues. CDR3 sequence: CASAPMMGKSSYEQYF. CDR3 nucleotide sequence: TGTGCCAGCGCCCCTATGATGGGTAAGAGCTCCTACGAGCAGTACTTC.

A single count supports this clone. This chain links TRBV5-4 with TRBJ2-3; the D gene is possibly TRBD2 (5 bases). CDR1 is SGHNT, CDR2 YYREEE, per germline (reference sequence). The CDR3 is made up of 16 amino acids. Trimming shortened V by 6 bases and J by 4 bases, and 21 bases separated the two germline ends. Here the CDR3 reads CASIENRGCWADTQYF. CDR3 sequence (DNA): TGTGCCAGCATCGAGAACCGGGGTTGTTGGGCAGATACGCAGTATTTT.

The chain combines TRBV6-5 with TRBJ1-2; tentatively, D is TRBD1 (6 bases). CDR1 is MNHEY and CDR2 is SVGAGI in the germline V gene. V was clipped by 2 bases and J by 4 bases, with 14 bases between them. The CDR3 length is 15 residues. The CDR3 region has the DNA TGTGCCAGCAGTTACGCCGAGGGGGTAGGCTATGGCTACACCTTC. It encodes CASSYAEGVGYGYTF.

This chain links TRBV4-1 with TRBJ2-2; unclear D gene. There are 16 residues in the CDR3. Germline V gene data show CDR1 as MGHRA and CDR2 as YSYEKL. V was cut by 0 bases and J by 6 bases, with 14 bases left in between. The CDR3 DNA follows: TGCGCCAGCAGCCAAGAAAAGGGTTTAACTGCCGGGGAGCTGTTTTTT. Translation: CASSQEKGLTAGELFF.

CDR3 coding DNA: TGTGCCAGCAGTTATACCGTCCCACTCGCTGAGCAGTTCTTC. Translating it yields CASSYTVPLAEQFF. V usage is TRBV7-2 and J usage is TRBJ2-1; D remains ambiguous. This CDR3 has 14 residues. V was trimmed by 6 bases and J by 9 bases, leaving 18 bases between them. Germline V CDR1 and CDR2: SGHTA, FQGNSA. Full variable domain (missing parts from reference TRBV7-2 and TRBJ2-1): GAGVSQSPSNKVTEKGKDVELRCDPISGHTALYWYRQSLGQGLEFLIYFQGNSAPDKSGLPSDRFSAERTGGSVSTLTIQRTQQEDSAVYLCASSYTVPLAEQFFGPGTRLTVL.

The rearrangement uses TRBV5-6 and TRBJ2-7; D may be TRBD1 or TRBD2 (5 bases each). Trimming removed 4 bases at V and 0 bases at J, with 11 bases between. The CDR3 length is 14 residues. From germline, CDR1 is SGHDT and CDR2 YYEEEE. CDR3 sequence reads: CASSGGRGSYEQYF. In nucleotides, the CDR3 is TGTGCCAGCAGCGGGGGTCGGGGCTCCTACGAGCAGTACTTC.

The chain recombines TRBV2 with TRBJ2-7; tentative D call: TRBD1 (5 bases). This CDR3 comprises 12 residues. Germline loops: CDR1 SNHLY, CDR2 FYNNEI. Trimming took 2 bases from V and 5 from J, leaving 7 bases between them. This CDR3 reads CASSELGHEQYF. The CDR3, as DNA: TGTGCCAGCAGTGAATTGGGGCACGAGCAGTACTTC. The full variable domain, its missing parts supplied by reference TRBV2 and TRBJ2-7, is EPEVTQTPSHQVTQMGQEVILRCVPISNHLYFYWYRQILGQKVEFLVSFYNNEISEKSEIFDDQFSVERPDGSNFTLKIRSTKLEDSAMYFCASSELGHEQYFGPGTRLTVT.